The rows below give T cell receptor beta chains drawn from one sample of a study of T-cell memory formation after mild COVID-19. TCRdb reprocessed the 5' RACE reads with MiXCR, giving one entry per CDR3 protein. The sample carries about 140,000 distinct CDR3 sequences, 14% to 15% recorded once. The material sequenced was PBMCs or a T cell subset sorted from them (not recorded which). Every receptor here comes from an adult woman who had mild COVID-19 (a few samples of this study predate the infection). Cell type and time point are not known. Each CDR3 is given with its conserved first and last residue. The order of the fields is V gene, D gene, clone size, J gene, CDR3 protein, CDR3 DNA. A D gene is named only where the DNA matches it firmly. Clone size is not always given. Where it is, it says once, few, many or a class for expanded clones.

TRBV2	-	-	TRBJ2-7	CASGGHEQYF	TGTGCCAGCGGGGGCCACGAGCAGTACTTC
TRBV29-1	-	-	TRBJ2-7	CSVTRAYEQYF	TGCAGCGTTACTCGAGCCTACGAGCAGTACTTC
TRBV20-1	TRBD1	many	TRBJ1-1	CSAFFRGGNTEAFF	TGCAGTGCTTTCTTCAGGGGGGGAAACACTGAAGCTTTCTTT
TRBV27	-	few	TRBJ2-4	CASSLSRGPNIQYF	TGTGCCAGCAGTTTATCGAGGGGTCCGAACATTCAGTACTTC
TRBV9	-	few	TRBJ1-4	CASSVAPGPFEKLFF	TGTGCCAGCAGCGTAGCTCCCGGCCCCTTTGAAAAACTGTTTTTT
TRBV5-1	-	-	TRBJ1-1	CASSGGTEAFF	TGCGCCAGCAGCGGGGGAACTGAAGCTTTCTTT
TRBV9	-	-	TRBJ2-3	CASSVGPLLGGVADTQYF	TGTGCCAGCAGCGTAGGTCCCCTCCTAGGAGGTGTCGCAGATACGCAGTATTTT
TRBV4-1	-	few	TRBJ2-5	CASSQAVFRGAKETQYF	TGCGCCAGCAGCCAAGCAGTTTTTAGGGGCGCAAAAGAGACCCAGTACTTC
TRBV9	-	-	TRBJ2-3	CASSDFMTDTQYF	TGTGCCAGCAGCGACTTTATGACAGATACGCAGTATTTT
TRBV4-1	-	many	TRBJ2-7	CASSRRDEAYEQYF	TGCGCCAGCAGCCGCCGGGACGAAGCCTACGAGCAGTACTTC
TRBV7-9	-	many	TRBJ1-2	CASSPGQGHGYTF	TGTGCCAGCAGCCCAGGCCAGGGTCATGGCTACACCTTC
TRBV15	-	-	TRBJ2-7	CATSEERGYYEQYF	TGTGCCACCAGTGAGGAACGGGGGTACTACGAGCAGTACTTC
TRBV7-9	TRBD1	many	TRBJ2-7	CASSSLDRGYEQYF	TGTGCCAGCAGCTCCTTGGACAGGGGCTACGAGCAGTACTTC
TRBV20-1	TRBD2	few	TRBJ2-7	CSARDLAGVYEQYF	TGCAGTGCTAGAGACCTAGCGGGGGTCTACGAGCAGTACTTC
TRBV12-3/TRBV12-4	TRBD1	-	TRBJ2-3	CASSRGPTTDTQYF	TGTGCCAGCAGCAGGGGGCCTACCACAGATACGCAGTATTTT
TRBV21-1	-	few	TRBJ2-4	CASSVRDFKRNIQYF	TGTGCCAGCAGCGTCCGGGACTTCAAAAGGAACATTCAGTACTTC
TRBV3-1	-	few	TRBJ1-5	CASSQAEGSGNQPQHF	TGTGCCAGCAGCCAGGCTGAGGGTTCAGGCAATCAGCCCCAGCATTTT
TRBV6-5	-	-	TRBJ2-3	CASSTRISTGDTQYF	TGTGCCAGCAGTACGAGAATCTCCACTGGGGATACGCAGTATTTT
TRBV6-6	-	many	TRBJ1-1	CASSYSAGREAFF	TGTGCCAGCAGTTACTCGGCGGGACGCGAAGCTTTCTTT
TRBV4-3	TRBD2	few	TRBJ2-1	CASSLRTSGWVDNEQFF	TGCGCCAGCAGCCTGCGGACTAGCGGGTGGGTCGACAATGAGCAGTTCTTC
TRBV15	TRBD2	-	TRBJ2-5	CATSRERTSGQETQYF	TGTGCCACCAGCAGAGAAAGGACTAGCGGCCAAGAGACCCAGTACTTC
TRBV20-1	-	few	TRBJ1-2	CSARDRGYGYTF	TGCAGTGCTAGAGATCGCGGCTATGGCTACACCTTC
TRBV5-1	-	-	TRBJ2-3	CASSEDSTDTQYF	TGCGCCAGCAGCGAGGACTCCACAGATACGCAGTATTTT
TRBV7-9	TRBD2	-	TRBJ2-1	CASNLIPGLAGANEQFF	TGTGCCAGCAACCTAATCCCGGGACTAGCGGGAGCCAATGAGCAGTTCTTC
TRBV9	TRBD2	few	TRBJ2-3	CASRGGVGDTQYF	TGTGCCAGCAGGGGGGGGGTCGGAGATACGCAGTATTTT
TRBV12-3/TRBV12-4	TRBD1	few	TRBJ2-1	CASSPDRGSNEQFF	TGTGCCAGCAGTCCGGACAGGGGATCCAATGAGCAGTTCTTC
TRBV11-2	TRBD2	-	TRBJ2-7	CASSLDWDRGLASYEQYF	TGTGCCAGCAGCTTAGACTGGGACCGAGGACTAGCTTCCTACGAGCAGTACTTC
TRBV9	TRBD2	-	TRBJ2-1	CASSGSGTSFNEQFF	TGTGCCAGCAGCGGATCCGGGACTAGCTTCAATGAGCAGTTCTTC
TRBV4-1	TRBD2	-	TRBJ2-1	CASSQDSWTSVYNEQFF	TGCGCCAGCAGCCAAGATTCTTGGACTAGTGTCTACAATGAGCAGTTCTTC
TRBV9	-	-	TRBJ2-2	CASSGGHTGELFF	TGTGCCAGCAGCGGGGGGCACACCGGGGAGCTGTTTTTT